This TCR beta chain was captured in a study of early T cells in non-severe SARS-CoV-2 infection. This clonotype was seen ten or more times. The TCR library protocol attached unique molecular identifiers to the individual cDNA molecules. Each CDR3 protein gets one entry after TCRdb re-called the 5' RACE reads with MiXCR. The sample yields approximately 42,000 distinct CDR3 sequences, approximately 6.1% seen once. Germline CDR1 SEHNR, CDR2 FQNEAQ (reference sequence). Trimming took 2 bases from V and 2 from J, leaving 5 bases between them. There are 13 residues in the CDR3. This receptor was obtained from an adult who was a healthcare worker with PCR-confirmed SARS-CoV-2 infection or an uninfected control (not recorded which). Sequencing used whole blood. The V and J genes are TRBV7-9 and TRBJ2-3; unclear D gene. The CDR3 DNA reads TGTGCCAGCAGCTTATCTCTCACAGATACGCAGTATTTT. Protein sequence: CASSLSLTDTQYF.